This TCR beta chain was identified in a study of T-cell reconstitution after alpha-beta-depleted transplantation in children. A library of TCRbeta sequences, prepared with unique molecular identifiers, was generated. From the PCR reads, TCRdb called clonotypes with MiXCR, one entry per CDR3 protein. Among just over 950,000 distinct CDR3 sequences listed, roughly 31% were seen once. A word on this clonotype: Its antigen is not known.

The V and J ends lost 5 bases and 6 bases respectively, with 14 bases between them. The CDR3 contains 14 residues. Germline V gives CDR1 SGHNT, CDR2 YENEEA. Whole-study results and caveats: By one year post-transplant, T-cell counts and diversity largely arose from T cells that were newly produced. The study reportedly traced alpha-beta T cells about two months after transplant to several hundred expanded graft clones. Surviving recipient T cells and thymic progenitors produced the high day-60 TCRbeta diversity seen in some patients.

The sequencing here drew on PBMCs, mostly from graft donor cells, taken 360 days after TCRalphabeta/CD19-depleted stem cell transplant. V and J are TRBV11-3 and TRBJ1-5; D is possibly TRBD1 (6 bases). This TCR was recovered from a boy under two years old who had a stem cell transplant for SCID, so the T cells may come from the graft donor. The CDR3 DNA sequence: TGTGCCAGCAGCCAAGCAGGGGTGGGTCAGCCCCAGCATTTT. The encoded protein is CASSQAGVGQPQHF.